This TCR beta chain was identified during a study of Graves' ophthalmopathy and Graves' hyperthyroidism. The wider study: Peripheral blood was gathered at the point of initial diagnosis, before any treatment started.

Regarding this clonotype: Its antigen is not known.

Losses at the gene ends were 3 bases for V and 7 bases for J; bases not matched to a gene: 13. The germline V gene encodes CDR1 LGHNA and CDR2 YNFKEQ. The CDR3 runs 16 residues. Broader study findings: Researchers report that a 13-signature model separated ophthalmopathy from stable hyperthyroidism, posting less than 90% sensitivity and roughly 81% specificity.

From RNA, the CDR3 regions of TCR beta chains were amplified and sequenced. First-round RT-PCR used HTBI primers; second-round multiplex PCR followed. A single record per CDR3 protein comes from TCRdb applying MiXCR to the multiplex PCR reads. The sample lists hundreds of thousands of distinct CDR3 sequences, more than 40% occurring once. This TCR derives from an adult man with Graves' ophthalmopathy. The sequenced material came from peripheral blood. This chain joins TRBV4-2 and TRBJ2-5; 8 bases map to TRBD2. For the CDR3, the DNA is TGTGCCAGCAGCCAGAGTAGCGGGGAGGGCCTTGTGACCCAGTACTTC. The encoded protein is CASSQSSGEGLVTQYF.